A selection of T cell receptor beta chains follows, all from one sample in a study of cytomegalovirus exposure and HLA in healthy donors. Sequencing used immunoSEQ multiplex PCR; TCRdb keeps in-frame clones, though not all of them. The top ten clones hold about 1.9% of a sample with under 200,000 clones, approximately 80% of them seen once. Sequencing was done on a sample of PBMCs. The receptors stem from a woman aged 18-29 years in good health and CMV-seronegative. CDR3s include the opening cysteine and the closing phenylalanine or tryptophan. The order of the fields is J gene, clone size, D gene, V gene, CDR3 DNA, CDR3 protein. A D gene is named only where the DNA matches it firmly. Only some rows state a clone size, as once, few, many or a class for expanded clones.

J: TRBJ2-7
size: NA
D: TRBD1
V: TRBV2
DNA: TGTGCCAGCAGGGGACAGATAAGCTCCTACGAGCAGTACTTC
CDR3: CASRGQISSYEQYF

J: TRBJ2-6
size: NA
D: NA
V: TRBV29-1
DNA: TGCAGCGTTGCGGGGGCTGGGGCCAACGTCCTGACTTTC
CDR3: CSVAGAGANVLTF

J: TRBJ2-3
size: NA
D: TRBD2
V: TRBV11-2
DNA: TGTGCCAGCAGCTCCCCCGGACTAGCGGGAGGGGCAGATACGCAGTATTTT
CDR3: CASSSPGLAGGADTQYF

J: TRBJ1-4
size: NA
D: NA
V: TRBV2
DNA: TGTGCCAGCCGCACAGAGTTTAATGAAAAACTGTTTTTT
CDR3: CASRTEFNEKLFF

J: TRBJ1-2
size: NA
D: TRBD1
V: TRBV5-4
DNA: TGTGCCAGCAGCTTACAGGGGTATAAAGATGGCTACACCTTC
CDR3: CASSLQGYKDGYTF

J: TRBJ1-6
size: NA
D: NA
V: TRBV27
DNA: TGTGCCAGCAGTTTATCAACCAGGGTGAGCTCCTATAATTCACCCCTCCACTTT
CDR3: CASSLSTRVSSYNSPLHF

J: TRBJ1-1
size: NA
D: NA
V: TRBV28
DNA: TGTGCCAGCAGTTCCACAGAACATGATAGGACTGAAGCTTTCTTT
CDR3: CASSSTEHDRTEAFF

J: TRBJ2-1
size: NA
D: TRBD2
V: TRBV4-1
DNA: TGCGCCAGCAGCCAAGAGGCACTAGCGGGGGGGCGGTCCTACAATGAGCAGTTCTTC
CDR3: CASSQEALAGGRSYNEQFF

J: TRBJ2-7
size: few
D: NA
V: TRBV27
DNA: TGTGCCAGCAGTTGGGGCGGGGCGGCCCCGACCTACGAGCAGTACTTC
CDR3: CASSWGGAAPTYEQYF

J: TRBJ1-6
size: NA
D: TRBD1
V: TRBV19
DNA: TGTGCCAGTAGTCACCGGGACAGTCAAAATAATTCACCCCTCCACTTT
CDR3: CASSHRDSQNNSPLHF

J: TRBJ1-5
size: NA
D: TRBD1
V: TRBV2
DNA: TGTGCCAGCAGTGAAAGAGGGGGCCGGAGGCTAAATCAGCCCCAGCATTTT
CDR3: CASSERGGRRLNQPQHF

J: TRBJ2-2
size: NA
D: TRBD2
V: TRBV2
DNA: TGTGCCAGCAGTGAAGAGCCAGCGGGGGGGCCGACCGGGGAGCTGTTTTTT
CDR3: CASSEEPAGGPTGELFF

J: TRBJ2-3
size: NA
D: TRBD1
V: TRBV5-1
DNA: TGCGCCAGCAGCTTACAACCGGGACAGGGCGTCGCAGATACGCAGTATTTT
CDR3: CASSLQPGQGVADTQYF

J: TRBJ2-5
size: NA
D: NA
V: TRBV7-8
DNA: TGTGCCAGCAGCTTCATTGGAGTTGGAGAGACCCAGTACTTC
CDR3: CASSFIGVGETQYF

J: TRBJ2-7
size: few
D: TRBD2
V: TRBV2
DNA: TGTGCCAGCAGTGGCCGGACTAGCGGATTCTCCTACGAGCAGTACTTC
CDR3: CASSGRTSGFSYEQYF

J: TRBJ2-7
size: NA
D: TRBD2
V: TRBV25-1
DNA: TGTGCCAGCAGTGTTTGGCGGGAGGGCCTATCCTACGAGCAGTACTTC
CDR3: CASSVWREGLSYEQYF

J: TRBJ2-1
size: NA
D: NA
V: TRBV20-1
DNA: TGCAGTGCTAGTCGGGACTTTCCGTTCTTC
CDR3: CSASRDFPFF

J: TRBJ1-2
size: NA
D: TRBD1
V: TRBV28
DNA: TGTGCCAGCATGGGGTGGGACAGGGGGCGCGGCTACACCTTC
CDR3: CASMGWDRGRGYTF

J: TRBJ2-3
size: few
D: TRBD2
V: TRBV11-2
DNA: TGTGCCAGCAGCTTAGATCTCAGCGGGGGGCACACCACAGATACGCAGTATTTT
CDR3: CASSLDLSGGHTTDTQYF

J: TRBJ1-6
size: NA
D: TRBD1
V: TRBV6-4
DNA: TGTGCCAGCAGTGACTCGACAGGGGGCAATTCACCCCTCCACTTT
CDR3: CASSDSTGGNSPLHF

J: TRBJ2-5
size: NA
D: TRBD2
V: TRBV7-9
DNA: TGTGCCAGCAGCTCCGGGACTAGGGTCGAGGAGACCCAGTACTTC
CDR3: CASSSGTRVEETQYF

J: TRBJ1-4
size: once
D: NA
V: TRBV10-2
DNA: TGCGCCAGCAGGGGGGGTGATGAAAAACTGTTTTTT
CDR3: CASRGGDEKLFF

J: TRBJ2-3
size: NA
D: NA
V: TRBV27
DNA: TGTGCCAGCAGTTCCAAGGGGATACGCACAGATACGCAGTATTTT
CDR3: CASSSKGIRTDTQYF

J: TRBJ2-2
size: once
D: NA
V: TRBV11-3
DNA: TGTGCCAGCAGCTTAGGCGGGTACACCGGGGAGCTGTTTTTT
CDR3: CASSLGGYTGELFF

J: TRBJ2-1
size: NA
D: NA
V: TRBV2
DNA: TGTGCCAGCAGTCGGGGTATGGCTAGCGTACTCATTGAGCAGTTCTTC
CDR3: CASSRGMASVLIEQFF

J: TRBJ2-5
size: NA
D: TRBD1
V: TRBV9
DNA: TGTGCCAGCAGCGTAGGGAACAGGGGGCAACCCCAAGAGACCCAGTACTTC
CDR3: CASSVGNRGQPQETQYF

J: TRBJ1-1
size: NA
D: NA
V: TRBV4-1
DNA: TGCGCCAGCAGCCATAGGCGGGAGGCCCGCGGCACTGAAGCTTTCTTT
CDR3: CASSHRREARGTEAFF

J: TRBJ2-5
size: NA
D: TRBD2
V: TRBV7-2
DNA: TGTGCCAGCAGCCCGGGCCCGGGACTAGCGGAGACCCAGTACTTC
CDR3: CASSPGPGLAETQYF

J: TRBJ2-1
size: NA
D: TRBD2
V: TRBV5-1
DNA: TGCGCCAGCAGCTTGCGACTAGCGGGGCATGAGCAGTTCTTC
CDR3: CASSLRLAGHEQFF

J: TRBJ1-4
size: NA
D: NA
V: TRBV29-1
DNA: TGCAGCGCTGAGCGGGAGGCGGGGGAAAAACTGTTTTTT
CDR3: CSAEREAGEKLFF

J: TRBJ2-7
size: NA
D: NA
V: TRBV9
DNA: TGTGCCAGCAGCGTAGCTGACGGGGTTGCCTACGAGCAGTACTTC
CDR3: CASSVADGVAYEQYF

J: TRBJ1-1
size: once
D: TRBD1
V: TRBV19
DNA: TGTGCCAGTGGTACAGGGGAGAACACTGAAGCTTTCTTT
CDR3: CASGTGENTEAFF

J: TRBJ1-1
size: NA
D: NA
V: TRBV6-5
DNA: TGTGCCAGCAGACAACGTGCGAGGGAGCCGAAAGCTTTCTTT
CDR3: CASRQRAREPKAFF